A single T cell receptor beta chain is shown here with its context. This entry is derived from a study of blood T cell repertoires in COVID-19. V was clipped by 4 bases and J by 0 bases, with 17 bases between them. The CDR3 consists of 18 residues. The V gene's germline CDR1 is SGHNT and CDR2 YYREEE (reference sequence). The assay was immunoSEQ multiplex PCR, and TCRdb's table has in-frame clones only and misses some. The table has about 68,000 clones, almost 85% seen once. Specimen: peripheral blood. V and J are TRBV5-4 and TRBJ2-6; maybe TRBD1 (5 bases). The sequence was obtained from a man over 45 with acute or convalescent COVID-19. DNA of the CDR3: TGTGCCAGCAGCCTCGGAAGGGGCATAAGCTCTGGGGCCAACGTCCTGACTTTC. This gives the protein CASSLGRGISSGANVLTF.